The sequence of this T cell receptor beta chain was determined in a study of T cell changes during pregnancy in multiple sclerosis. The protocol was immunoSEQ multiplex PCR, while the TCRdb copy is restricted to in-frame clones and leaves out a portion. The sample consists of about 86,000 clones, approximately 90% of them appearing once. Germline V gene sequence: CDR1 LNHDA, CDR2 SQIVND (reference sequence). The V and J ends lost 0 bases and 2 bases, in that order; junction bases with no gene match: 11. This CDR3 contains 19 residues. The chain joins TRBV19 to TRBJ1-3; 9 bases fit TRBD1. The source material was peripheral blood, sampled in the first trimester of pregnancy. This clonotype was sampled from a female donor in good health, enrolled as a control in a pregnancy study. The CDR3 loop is CASSIDRRDRVNPGNTIYF. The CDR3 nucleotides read TGTGCCAGTAGTATAGATCGGCGGGACAGGGTAAATCCTGGAAACACCATATATTTT.